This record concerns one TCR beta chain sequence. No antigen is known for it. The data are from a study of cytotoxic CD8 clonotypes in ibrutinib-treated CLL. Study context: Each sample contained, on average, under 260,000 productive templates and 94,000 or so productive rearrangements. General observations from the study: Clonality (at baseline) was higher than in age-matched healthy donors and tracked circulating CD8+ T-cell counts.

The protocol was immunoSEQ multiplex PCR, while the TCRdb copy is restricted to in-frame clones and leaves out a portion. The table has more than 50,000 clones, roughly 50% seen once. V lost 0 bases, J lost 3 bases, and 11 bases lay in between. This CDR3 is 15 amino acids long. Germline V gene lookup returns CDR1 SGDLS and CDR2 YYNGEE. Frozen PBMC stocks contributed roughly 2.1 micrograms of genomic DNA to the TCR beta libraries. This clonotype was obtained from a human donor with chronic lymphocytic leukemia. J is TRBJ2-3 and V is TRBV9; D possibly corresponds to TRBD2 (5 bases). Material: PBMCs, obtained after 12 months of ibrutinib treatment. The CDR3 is CASSVVSGKTDTQYF. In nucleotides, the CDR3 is TGTGCCAGCAGCGTAGTAAGCGGAAAAACAGATACGCAGTATTTT.